The rows below give T cell receptor beta chains drawn from one sample of a study of blood T cells in healthy people across ages. TCRdb processed the 5' RACE reads anew with MiXCR; each CDR3 protein has one entry. The profile covers 720,000 or so distinct CDR3 sequences, with around 41% appearing a single time and 25% to 30% taken by the ten largest. Sequenced input: blood. The receptors derive from a man aged 80 or over in good health. The CDR3 runs from the conserved cysteine through the conserved F or W. The D gene is left open where the match is weak. Only some rows state a clone size, as once, few, many or a class for expanded clones.

CDR3,DNA,D,J,V,size
CAIGRDSSGANVLTF,TGTGCCATCGGCCGAGACAGCTCTGGGGCCAACGTCCTGACTTTC,-,TRBJ2-6,TRBV10-3,-
CSAFPGGGTDTQYF,TGCAGTGCGTTCCCAGGGGGAGGCACAGATACGCAGTATTTT,TRBD1,TRBJ2-3,TRBV20-1,-
CASSSNTLQNTEAFF,TGCGCCAGCAGCTCCAACACATTGCAGAACACTGAAGCTTTCTTT,-,TRBJ1-1,TRBV5-1,few
CASSLGSTFSYNSPLHF,TGTGCCAGCAGCTTGGGATCTACTTTCTCCTATAATTCACCCCTCCACTTT,-,TRBJ1-6,TRBV7-9,-
CASSLGGQGADRGYTF,TGTGCCAGCAGCTTAGGAGGACAGGGGGCGGATCGGGGCTACACCTTC,TRBD1,TRBJ1-2,TRBV7-2,-
CASIRGNPYEQYF,TGTGCCAGCATCCGGGGGAACCCCTACGAGCAGTACTTC,-,TRBJ2-7,TRBV5-8,few
CASSSGLVNNEQFF,TGCGCCAGCAGCTCGGGACTAGTTAACAATGAGCAGTTCTTC,TRBD2,TRBJ2-1,TRBV5-1,-
CASSQEQGMGWEQYF,TGCGCCAGCAGCCAAGAACAGGGCATGGGCTGGGAGCAGTACTTC,-,TRBJ2-7,TRBV4-3,few
CASSQDVTSGTEQFF,TGTGCCAGCAGCCAAGATGTTACTAGCGGGACTGAGCAGTTCTTC,TRBD2,TRBJ2-1,TRBV3-1,-
CASLAGGQSYKEQFF,TGTGCCAGTTTAGCGGGAGGCCAATCCTACAAGGAGCAGTTCTTC,TRBD2,TRBJ2-1,TRBV27,-
CASGDRNSNYGYTF,TGTGCCAGTGGGGACAGAAACTCTAACTATGGCTACACCTTC,TRBD1,TRBJ1-2,TRBV7-8,few
CASSVRDTGTYGYTF,TGCGCCAGCAGCGTCCGGGACACGGGGACCTATGGCTACACCTTC,-,TRBJ1-2,TRBV4-1,few
CSASGTKNTEAFF,TGCAGCGCCTCCGGGACCAAGAACACTGAAGCTTTCTTT,-,TRBJ1-1,TRBV29-1,-
CASTTDRGLSTYTQYF,TGTGCCAGCACCACAGATCGGGGGCTGAGCACATATACGCAGTATTTT,-,TRBJ2-3,TRBV6-2/TRBV6-3,few